This T cell receptor beta chain derives from a study of blood T cell repertoires in COVID-19. Assay used: immunoSEQ multiplex PCR; TCRdb lists only in-frame clones, some missing. Of a few hundred thousand clones in the sample, approximately 85% are singletons; the top ten hold less than 6.5%. This clone turned up a few times. The CDR3 loop spans 15 amino acids. Per germline, CDR1 MNHNY and CDR2 SVGAGI (reference sequence). Trimming pared 0 bases from V and 6 bases from J, leaving 12 bases between. Specimen: peripheral blood. This sequence originates from a man in his fifties or sixties with active or convalescent COVID-19. J is TRBJ2-1 and V is TRBV6-6, with D perhaps TRBD2 (6 bases). The CDR3 region has the DNA TGTGCCAGCAGTTACTCGACCCCGGAGGGCAATGAGCAGTTCTTC. The encoded protein is CASSYSTPEGNEQFF.